Following are 21 T cell receptor beta chains from one sample sequenced in a study of breast tumors, draining lymph nodes, adjacent tissues. Via MiXCR, TCRdb re-called the multiplex PCR reads, giving one row per CDR3 protein. The sample includes about 13,000 distinct CDR3 sequences, about 62% seen only once; the top ten take roughly 49%. Sequencing was performed on tumor-adjacent breast tissue. The origin of the receptors is a female donor with breast cancer. Some clones in this sample may be carry-over from other donors' samples.

In this sample, this clonotype is medium-sized (0.01 to 0.1%). V and J are TRBV4-2 and TRBJ1-2; maybe TRBD1 (5 bases). The CDR3 spans 13 residues. Per germline, CDR1 LGHNA and CDR2 YNFKEQ. Deletions cut 4 bases from V and 4 bases from J, with 10 bases between. In nucleotides, the CDR3 is TGTGCCAGCAGCCTCTGGGACGCCTATGGCTACACCTTC. Its translation is CASSLWDAYGYTF.

V is TRBV19 and J is TRBJ2-7; D is ambiguous. The CDR3 consists of 14 residues. Trimming took 3 bases from V and 7 from J, leaving 16 bases between them. Per germline, CDR1 LNHDA and CDR2 SQIVND (reference sequence). CDR3 in DNA: TGTGCCAGTAGTATCAGTAACGGATGGGAAGAGCAGTACTTC. Its translation: CASSISNGWEEQYF.

By share of the sample, this clonotype is medium-sized. This chain joins TRBV7-8 and TRBJ1-2; weak D call: TRBD1 (5 bases). CDR1 is SGHVS and CDR2 is FQNEAQ in the germline V gene. Trimming removed 1 base from V and 3 bases from J, with 6 bases in between. The CDR3 length is 13 residues. The CDR3 here is CASSLGGDYGYTF. In nucleotides, the CDR3 is TGTGCCAGCAGCTTAGGAGGGGACTATGGCTACACCTTC.

This rearrangement joins TRBV7-2 to TRBJ2-1; the match to TRBD2 covers 10 bases. V shed 5 bases and J 10 bases; nucleotides not matched to a gene: 17. The CDR3 contains 17 residues. CDR1 and CDR2 (germline): SGHTA, FQGNSA. CDR3 region: CASSSLAGETSTVEQFF. The CDR3 DNA reads TGTGCCAGCAGCAGTCTAGCGGGAGAAACCTCCACGGTGGAGCAGTTCTTC.

This clonotype was seen at least ten times. This chain connects TRBV9 to TRBJ2-3, with 8 bases fitting TRBD2. Germline V gives CDR1 SGDLS, CDR2 YYNGEE. V lost 4 bases and J lost 5; bases outside the gene matches: 6. The CDR3 sequence is 14 residues long. Here the CDR3 DNA reads TGTGCCAGCAGCCCGCGGGGGGAGGGAGATACGCAGTATTTT. It is translated as CASSPRGEGDTQYF.

This clonotype was recorded many times. The CDR3 DNA follows: TGTGCCAGCAGACTAGCGGGGGGGCGGGGAGAGACCCAGTACTTC. Encoded protein: CASRLAGGRGETQYF. The chain uses TRBV28 and TRBJ2-5, with 13 bases that match TRBD2. Germline-derived CDR1 and CDR2 are MDHEN and SYDVKM. The CDR3 runs to 15 residues. V dropped 6 bases and J dropped 4; count of bases not matched to a gene: 5. Full variable domain (missing parts from reference TRBV28 and TRBJ2-5): DVKVTQSSRYLVKRTGEKVFLECVQDMDHENMFWYRQDPGLGLRLIYFSYDVKMKEKGDIPEGYSVSREKKERFSLILESASTNQTSMYLCASRLAGGRGETQYFGPGTRLLVL.

The chain recombines TRBV29-1 with TRBJ2-7; a weak D match, TRBD1 (5 bases). The CDR3 has 13 residues. Germline V gene sequence: CDR1 SQVTM, CDR2 ANQGSEA. V gave up 6 bases and J gave up 3 bases, with 15 bases separating them. As DNA, the CDR3 is TGCAGCGTATACTTGACAGTTAACTACGAGCAGTACTTC. Translating it yields CSVYLTVNYEQYF.

This clonotype appeared a single time. The chain recombines TRBV5-1 with TRBJ1-6; D unclear. The CDR3 spans 16 residues. V was trimmed by 6 bases and J by 8 bases, leaving 21 bases between them. The germline V gene encodes CDR1 SGHRS and CDR2 YFSETQ. The CDR3 DNA is TGCGCCAGCAAACGGACTGTCATGGCGGGTTATTCACCCCTCCACTTT. As protein: CASKRTVMAGYSPLHF. The full variable domain, with the rest looked up from reference TRBV5-1 and TRBJ1-6, is KAGVTQTPRYLIKTRGQQVTLSCSPISGHRSVSWYQQTPGQGLQFLFEYFSETQRNKGNFPGRFSGRQFSNSRSEMNVSTLELGDSALYLCASKRTVMAGYSPLHFGNGTRLTVT.

This chain links TRBV19 with TRBJ1-5, with D hard to call. Trimming shortened V by 6 bases and J by 5 bases, and 11 bases separated the two germline ends. CDR1 is LNHDA, CDR2 SQIVND, per germline (reference sequence). The CDR3 runs to 13 residues. The CDR3: CASSPVSYQPQHF. DNA for the CDR3: TGTGCCAGTAGCCCCGTGAGTTATCAGCCCCAGCATTTT.

The chain joins TRBV2 to TRBJ2-3, with 7 bases lining up with TRBD2. CDR1 is SNHLY, CDR2 FYNNEI, per germline. J lost 6 bases, V lost 2 bases, and 8 bases had no gene match. CDR3 length: 15 amino acids. CDR3 DNA: TGTGCCAGCAGTGAATCCCGCTCGGGAGGCGATACGCAGTATTTT. Translation gives CASSESRSGGDTQYF.

This chain uses TRBV6-2 or TRBV6-3 with TRBJ2-6, with a possible D match to TRBD2 (6 bases). CDR3 length: 13 residues. Between the trimmed V and J ends, which lost 11 bases and 3 bases, there was a span of 11 bases. Germline CDR1 is MNHEY and CDR2 is SVGEGT. This CDR3 reads CAGRGFGANVLTF. The CDR3 DNA follows: TGTGCCGGACGGGGGTTTGGGGCCAACGTCCTGACTTTC.

This sequence joins TRBV14 and TRBJ1-6, with D perhaps TRBD1 (5 bases). The CDR3 runs 15 residues. Trimming stripped 1 base from V and 13 bases from J, with 17 bases between. Looked up from germline, CDR1 is SGHDN and CDR2 is FVKESK. This CDR3 is CASSQGRGGNFPLHF. For the CDR3, the DNA is TGTGCCAGCAGCCAAGGGCGGGGGGGGAATTTCCCCCTCCACTTT.

The V and J genes are TRBV20-1 and TRBJ1-3; D possibly corresponds to TRBD1 (5 bases). Germline lookup yields CDR1 DFQATT and CDR2 SNEGSKA (reference sequence). V was shortened by 2 bases and J by 0 bases, with 8 bases between the two germline ends. The CDR3 extends over 14 amino acids. CDR3 in DNA: TGCAGTGCTAGACTACAGGCCTCTGGAAACACCATATATTTT. Its protein product is CSARLQASGNTIYF.

The table lists this clonotype with a few counts. The chain recombines TRBV2 with TRBJ1-6, with D tentatively TRBD1 (5 bases). Per the germline V gene, CDR1 is SNHLY and CDR2 is FYNNEI. Trimming left V 7 bases short and J 7 bases short, with 14 bases between. The CDR3 covers 14 residues. The CDR3 reads CASIVQGRNSPLHF. The CDR3, as DNA: TGTGCCAGCATCGTTCAGGGCAGGAATTCACCCCTCCACTTT.

This clonotype showed up many times. The chain joins TRBV30 to TRBJ2-3; D unresolved. This CDR3 is built from 12 residues. V lost 4 bases and J 2 bases, leaving 7 bases between the germline ends. CDR1 GTSNPN and CDR2 SVGIG come from the germline V gene (reference sequence). The CDR3 is CAWNVYTDTQYF. For the CDR3, the DNA is TGTGCCTGGAACGTGTACACAGATACGCAGTATTTT.

The chain employs TRBV10-3 and TRBJ2-3; 10 nucleotides match TRBD2. The CDR3 has 15 residues. The V gene end was trimmed by 4 bases and the J gene end by 2 bases; junction bases not matched to a gene: 3. Per germline, CDR1 ENHRY and CDR2 SYGVKD. DNA for the CDR3: TGTGCCATCAGTGGGACTAGCGGTCCCACAGATACGCAGTATTTT. It is translated as CAISGTSGPTDTQYF.

The rearrangement links TRBV20-1 to TRBJ2-3, with a weak D call TRBD2 (5 bases). The germline V gene has CDR1 DFQATT and CDR2 SNEGSKA (reference sequence). Trimming shortened V by 0 bases and J by 2 bases, and 15 bases separated the two germline ends. This CDR3 is built from 16 residues. The CDR3 coding sequence is TGCAGTGCTAGAGACGGACTCCTACTTCACACAGATACGCAGTATTTT. This gives the protein CSARDGLLLHTDTQYF.

This rearrangement joins TRBV7-2 to TRBJ2-3, with a tentative D call TRBD1 (5 bases). V was pared by 2 bases and J by 3 bases, with 6 bases between. From germline, CDR1 is SGHTA and CDR2 FQGNSA. This CDR3 has 13 residues. Written as DNA, the CDR3 is TGTGCCAGCAGCTTACCAGGGACAGATACGCAGTATTTT. It specifies CASSLPGTDTQYF.

CDR3 coding DNA: TGTGCCAGCAGTGAAAATGGGCCATACAATGAGCAGTTCTTC. It yields the protein CASSENGPYNEQFF. The genes are TRBV2 and TRBJ2-1; no reliable D call. With 2 bases removed from V and 4 bases from J, the gap between germline ends came to 9 bases. The CDR3 is made up of 14 amino acids. CDR1 SNHLY and CDR2 FYNNEI come from the germline V gene.

The DNA of the CDR3 is TGCAGTGCTAGACCCGGACAGGGAAGTTCACCCCTCCACTTT. Translation: CSARPGQGSSPLHF. This sequence joins TRBV20-1 and TRBJ1-6, with 8 bases identical to TRBD1. This CDR3 is 14 amino acids long. The J segment lost 9 bases and the V segment lost 2 bases, leaving 6 bases of the junction unmatched. The germline V gene has CDR1 DFQATT and CDR2 SNEGSKA (reference sequence).

The gene calls are TRBV2 and TRBJ1-3; 7 positions match TRBD1. Germline V gives CDR1 SNHLY, CDR2 FYNNEI. The V gene end was trimmed by 4 bases and the J gene end by 6 bases; junction bases not matched to a gene: 6. CDR3 length: 14 residues. The CDR3 DNA follows: TGTGCCAGCAGTGCGGGAGGGGGCAAAAACACCATATATTTT. Its translation is CASSAGGGKNTIYF.